This T cell receptor beta chain derives from a study of T cell responses to AZD1222 COVID-19 vaccine. Here immunoSEQ multiplex PCR was the method, and the copy in TCRdb shows in-frame clones only, minus some. The top ten hold roughly 7.7% of the sample, which has 150,000 to 200,000 clones, 88% seen once. V shed 5 bases and J shed 2 bases, with 8 bases lying between them. The CDR3 is made up of 13 amino acids. Germline assignment: CDR1 MRHNA and CDR2 SNTAGT. Details on this clone: The antigen is not known.

General study findings and limits: AZD1222 recipients seropositive at baseline numbered only six. Clonal diversity was possibly underestimated, and white British individuals and females predominated among donors.

Sample: peripheral blood, taken on day 0 of AZD1222 vaccination. The sequence was obtained from an adult in good health. This rearrangement joins TRBV6-4 to TRBJ2-3, with D possibly TRBD2 on 5 matching bases. The CDR3 loop is CASSQEATDTQYF. The CDR3 DNA sequence: TGTGCCAGCAGTCAGGAGGCCACAGATACGCAGTATTTT.